The subject of this entry is one T cell receptor (beta chain). Antigen specificity is unknown. Libraries were prepared by immunoSEQ multiplex PCR; TCRdb keeps only in-frame clonotypes and omits some of them. The sample lists about 56,000 clones, nearly 90% occurring once. These data are taken from a study of cytomegalovirus exposure and HLA in healthy donors. The CDR3 is made up of 17 amino acids. V lost 3 bases to trimming and J lost 0 bases, with 14 bases between them. CDR1 and CDR2 from the germline V gene are LNHDA and SQIVND (reference sequence). Study observations and caveats: The classifier was said to identify cytomegalovirus status with high specificity and sensitivity.

The material sequenced was PBMCs. The J gene is TRBJ1-4, the V gene TRBV19, with D possibly being TRBD1 (6 bases). This clonotype was sampled from a woman aged 18-30 years in good health and CMV-seronegative. The CDR3 spells CASSILRQDATNEKLFF. The DNA of the CDR3 is TGTGCCAGTAGTATCCTTCGACAGGACGCAACTAATGAAAAACTGTTTTTT.